One TCR beta chain is described in this entry. Its antigen is still unknown. These data are taken from a study of blood T cells in healthy people across ages. General study findings and limits: It was not known whether donors were CMV positive (a possible confounder of expanded clonotype changes).

A J-beta primer mix and a sample-barcoded 5' primer were used in a second PCR of about 7 to 12 cycles. TCRdb itself ran the 5' RACE reads through MiXCR, one entry per CDR3 protein. This table has more than 1 million distinct CDR3 sequences, 35% to 55% appearing once. Every sample yielded at least 6 million isolated PBMCs. The sequencing sample was made of blood. The TCR comes from a woman aged 55-75 years in good health.

CDR3 residues: CAAGTGSYEQYF. The CDR3 DNA reads TGTGCCGCCGGAACGGGCTCCTACGAGCAGTACTTC. The genes are TRBV27 and TRBJ2-7; no clear D. V dropped 11 bases and J dropped 0 bases, with 11 bases sitting between them. Germline CDR1 and CDR2: MNHEY and SMNVEV (reference sequence). This CDR3 contains 12 residues.